The rows below give T cell receptor beta chains drawn from one sample of a study of OX40 agonist ivuxolimab in advanced cancers. The method was immunoSEQ multiplex PCR; TCRdb's version includes in-frame clones alone and lacks a portion of them. The table includes tens of thousands of clones, around 85% detected once. The sample here was CD4+ or CD8+ T cells sorted from blood, taken in a trial of the OX40 agonist ivuxolimab. These receptors were collected from an adult with an advanced solid tumor such as melanoma, head and neck, liver or kidney cancer. Both conserved end residues are part of each CDR3. D genes are given only for firm matches. The size of a clone is reported for some rows only, either as once, few or many, or as a class for expanded clones.

v_gene	abundance	d_gene	j_gene	CDR3nt	CDR3aa
TRBV9	NA	NA	TRBJ2-3	TGTGCCAGCAGCGTCTCCCCGTTCACAGATACGCAGTATTTT	CASSVSPFTDTQYF
TRBV10-3	NA	NA	TRBJ2-5	TGTGCCATCAGTGGGGATTTCCAAGAGACCCAGTACTTC	CAISGDFQETQYF
TRBV9	NA	NA	TRBJ2-1	TGTGCCAGCAGCCCCAGTTTGGAGTGGGCCGGGAATGAGCAGTTCTTC	CASSPSLEWAGNEQFF
TRBV25-1	NA	TRBD2	TRBJ2-7	TGTGCCAGCAGTGGGGTACTAGCGGCCTACGAGCAGTACTTC	CASSGVLAAYEQYF
TRBV19	NA	TRBD1	TRBJ2-5	TGTGCCAGTAGTATAGAAGCGACAGGGACAGAGACCCAGTACTTC	CASSIEATGTETQYF
TRBV2	NA	TRBD1	TRBJ1-5	TGTGCCAGCAGTGAAGCCCGACAGGGCGGTCAGCCCCAGCATTTT	CASSEARQGGQPQHF
TRBV14	NA	NA	TRBJ1-2	TGTGCCAGCAGCCAGCTCCACTTGGGGGTGCCCATTTATGGCTACACCTTC	CASSQLHLGVPIYGYTF
TRBV7-2	NA	NA	TRBJ2-5	TGTGCCAGCAGCTCGGACTTTCTTCGCGTAGAGACCCAGTACTTC	CASSSDFLRVETQYF
TRBV5-6	NA	NA	TRBJ2-2	TGTGCCAGCAGCTTGTCAGGGCGCGACACCGGGGAGCTGTTTTTT	CASSLSGRDTGELFF
TRBV5-6	NA	NA	TRBJ2-1	TGTGCCAGCAGCTTGGAGGGGCTCAACTACAATGAGCAGTTCTTC	CASSLEGLNYNEQFF
TRBV2	NA	NA	TRBJ2-7	TGTGCCAGCAGTGAATGGTACTTAACCTACGAGCAGTACTTC	CASSEWYLTYEQYF
TRBV6-5	few	NA	TRBJ2-5	TGTGCCAGCAGTGCACAGGGAGGGCAAGAGACCCAGTACTTC	CASSAQGGQETQYF
TRBV7-8	NA	NA	TRBJ2-3	TGTGCCACACTCAGACTAGTTGAAACAGATACGCAGTATTTT	CATLRLVETDTQYF
TRBV5-5	NA	TRBD1	TRBJ1-1	TGTGCCAGCAGCGGAATGACAGGGATGGGGAACACTGAAGCTTTCTTT	CASSGMTGMGNTEAFF
TRBV11-3	NA	TRBD1	TRBJ2-1	TGTGCCAGCAGCCGACAGGGGACGGACGAGCAGTTCTTC	CASSRQGTDEQFF
TRBV4-2	few	TRBD1	TRBJ1-6	TGTGCCAGCAGCCAAGAGCCGGGACAGGATAATTCACCCCTCCACTTT	CASSQEPGQDNSPLHF
TRBV15	NA	TRBD1	TRBJ1-2	TGTGCCACCAGCAGAGAACGAGGGACAGGGTATGGCTACACCTTC	CATSRERGTGYGYTF
TRBV29-1	NA	TRBD2	TRBJ2-1	TGCAGCGCACTAGCGGCACTGGGGGCTGAGCAGTTCTTC	CSALAALGAEQFF